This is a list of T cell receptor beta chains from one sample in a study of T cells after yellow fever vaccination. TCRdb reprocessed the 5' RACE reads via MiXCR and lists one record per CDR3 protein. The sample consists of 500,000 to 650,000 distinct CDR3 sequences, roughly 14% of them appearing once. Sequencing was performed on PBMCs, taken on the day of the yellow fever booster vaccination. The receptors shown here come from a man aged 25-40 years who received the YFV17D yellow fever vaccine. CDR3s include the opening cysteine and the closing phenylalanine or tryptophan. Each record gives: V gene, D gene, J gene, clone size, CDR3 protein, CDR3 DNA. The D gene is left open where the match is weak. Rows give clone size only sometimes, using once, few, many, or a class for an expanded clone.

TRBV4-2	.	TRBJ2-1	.	CASSHTLTEPHNEQFF	TGTGCCAGCAGCCACACCCTCACCGAGCCCCACAATGAGCAGTTCTTC
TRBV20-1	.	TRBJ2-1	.	CSASLRAGNEQFF	TGCAGTGCTAGTCTGCGGGCCGGCAATGAGCAGTTCTTC
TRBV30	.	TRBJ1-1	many	CAWKENTEAFF	TGTGCCTGGAAAGAGAACACTGAAGCTTTCTTT
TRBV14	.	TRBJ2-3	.	CASSQDLPSPRRATDTQYF	TGTGCCAGCAGCCAAGACCTGCCATCTCCGAGGCGGGCCACAGATACGCAGTATTTT
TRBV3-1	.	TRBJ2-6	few	CASSQGTGANVLTF	TGTGCCAGCAGCCAGGGTACTGGGGCCAACGTCCTGACTTTC
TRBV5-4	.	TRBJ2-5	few	CASSLVAQREETQYF	TGTGCCAGCAGCTTGGTGGCCCAGCGCGAAGAGACCCAGTACTTC
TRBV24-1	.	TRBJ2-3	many	CATSDTPSAGPTDTQYF	TGTGCCACCAGTGACACCCCCTCGGCGGGGCCAACAGATACGCAGTATTTT
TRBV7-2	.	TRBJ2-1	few	CASSLLEGDSVYNEQFF	TGTGCCAGCAGCCTACTGGAGGGGGACAGTGTCTACAATGAGCAGTTCTTC
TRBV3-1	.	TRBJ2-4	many	CASSPDAKNIQYF	TGTGCCAGCAGCCCCGATGCCAAAAACATTCAGTACTTC
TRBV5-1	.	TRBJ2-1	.	CASSLEVFDEQFF	TGCGCCAGCAGCTTGGAGGTTTTCGATGAGCAGTTCTTC
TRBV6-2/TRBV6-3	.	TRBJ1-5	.	CASKWDWREPQHF	TGTGCCAGCAAGTGGGATTGGAGGGAGCCCCAGCATTTT
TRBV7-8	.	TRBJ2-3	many	CASSFGAVTDTQYF	TGTGCCAGCAGCTTTGGAGCGGTGACAGATACGCAGTATTTT
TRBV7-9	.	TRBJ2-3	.	CASSPQPGDTDTQYF	TGTGCCAGCAGCCCCCAGCCCGGGGACACAGATACGCAGTATTTT
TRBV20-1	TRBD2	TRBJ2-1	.	CCARNSGSRNEQFF	TGCTGTGCTAGAAACAGCGGGAGCAGGAATGAGCAGTTCTTC
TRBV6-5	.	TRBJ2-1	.	CASSYALWDSGEQFF	TGTGCCAGCAGTTACGCCTTGTGGGACTCGGGAGAGCAGTTCTTC
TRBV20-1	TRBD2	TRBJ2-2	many	CSARGLAGTGELFF	TGCAGTGCTAGGGGACTAGCGGGCACCGGGGAGCTGTTTTTT
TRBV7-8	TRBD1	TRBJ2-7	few	CASSFSGTGLSEGF	TGTGCCAGCAGCTTCTCCGGGACAGGACTCTCTGAGGGCTTC
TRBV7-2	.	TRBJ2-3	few	CASSLDRWSDTQYF	TGTGCCAGCAGCTTAGACAGGTGGTCAGATACGCAGTATTTT
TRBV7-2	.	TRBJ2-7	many	CASSFNRASYEQYF	TGTGCCAGCAGCTTTAACCGGGCCTCCTACGAGCAGTACTTC
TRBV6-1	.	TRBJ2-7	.	CASSPGDPSSYEQYF	TGTGCCAGCAGCCCCGGAGATCCCAGCTCCTACGAGCAGTACTTC
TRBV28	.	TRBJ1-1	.	CASSLLAGNPNTEAFF	TGTGCCAGCAGTTTATTGGCAGGCAACCCGAACACTGAAGCTTTCTTT
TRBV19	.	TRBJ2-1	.	CASSINGGFSYNEQFF	TGTGCCAGTAGTATAAACGGCGGCTTCTCCTACAATGAGCAGTTCTTC
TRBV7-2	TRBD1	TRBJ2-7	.	CASSTGQGAWEQYF	TGTGCCAGCAGCACGGGACAGGGGGCGTGGGAGCAGTACTTC
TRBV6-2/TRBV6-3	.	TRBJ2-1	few	CASLAGLTYNEQFF	TGTGCCAGCCTTGCGGGACTTACCTACAATGAGCAGTTCTTC
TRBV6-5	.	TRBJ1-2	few	CASSYGTYGYTF	TGTGCCAGCAGTTATGGGACCTATGGCTACACCTTC
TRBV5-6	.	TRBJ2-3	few	CASSLEVASTDTQYF	TGTGCCAGCAGCTTGGAGGTCGCTAGCACAGATACGCAGTATTTT
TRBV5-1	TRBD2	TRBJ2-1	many	CASSLGGSVYNEQFF	TGCGCCAGCAGCTTGGGCGGGAGTGTCTACAATGAGCAGTTCTTC
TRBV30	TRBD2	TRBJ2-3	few	CAWCLGLAGSTDTQYF	TGTGCCTGGTGCCTAGGGCTAGCGGGCAGCACAGATACGCAGTATTTT
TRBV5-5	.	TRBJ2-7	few	CASSSPGESEQYF	TGTGCCAGCAGCTCGCCGGGGGAAAGCGAGCAGTACTTC
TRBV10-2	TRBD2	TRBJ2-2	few	CASSESGQSSGISRRELFF	TGCGCCAGCAGTGAGTCGGGGCAATCTAGCGGTATCAGCAGGAGGGAGCTGTTTTTT
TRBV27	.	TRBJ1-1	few	CASGHTEAFF	TGTGCCAGCGGTCACACTGAAGCTTTCTTT